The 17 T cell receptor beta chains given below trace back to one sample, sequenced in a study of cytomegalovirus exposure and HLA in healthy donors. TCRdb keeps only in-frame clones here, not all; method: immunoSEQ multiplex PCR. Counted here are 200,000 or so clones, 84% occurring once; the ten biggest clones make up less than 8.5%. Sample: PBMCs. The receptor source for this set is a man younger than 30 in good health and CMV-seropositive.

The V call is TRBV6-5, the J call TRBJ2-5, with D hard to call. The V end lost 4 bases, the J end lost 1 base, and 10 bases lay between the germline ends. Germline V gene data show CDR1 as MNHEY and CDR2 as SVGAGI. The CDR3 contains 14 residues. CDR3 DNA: TGTGCCAGCAGTTTTTTCCGCGGCCAAGAGACCCAGTACTTC. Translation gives CASSFFRGQETQYF.

CDR3: CASSLTQETQYF. The CDR3 nucleotides are TGCGCCAGCAGCCTAACTCAAGAGACCCAGTACTTC. This sequence joins TRBV5-1 and TRBJ2-5; D not certain. Per germline, CDR1 SGHRS and CDR2 YFSETQ. This CDR3 comprises 12 residues. V lost 4 bases to trimming and J lost 2 bases, with 6 bases between them.

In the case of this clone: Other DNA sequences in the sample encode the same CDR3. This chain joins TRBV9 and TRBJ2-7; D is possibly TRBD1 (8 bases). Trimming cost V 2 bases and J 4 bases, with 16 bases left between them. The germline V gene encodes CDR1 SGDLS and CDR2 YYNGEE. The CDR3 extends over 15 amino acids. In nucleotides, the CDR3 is TGTGCCAGCAGCGTTCGTGACAGGGGAGGGTACGAGCAGTACTTC. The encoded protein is CASSVRDRGGYEQYF.

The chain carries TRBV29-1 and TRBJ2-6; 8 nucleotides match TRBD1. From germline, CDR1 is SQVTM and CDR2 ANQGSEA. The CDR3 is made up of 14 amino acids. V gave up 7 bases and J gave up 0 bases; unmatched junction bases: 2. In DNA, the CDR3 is TGCAGCGGGGGGACAGGCTCTGGGGCCAACGTCCTGACTTTC. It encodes CSGGTGSGANVLTF.

The CDR3 loop is CASGPGISYEQYF. The CDR3 nucleotides are TGTGCCAGCGGACCGGGGATTTCCTACGAGCAGTACTTC. The chain couples TRBV27 to TRBJ2-7; the D gene is possibly TRBD2 (5 bases). Germline loops: CDR1 MNHEY, CDR2 SMNVEV (reference sequence). CDR3 length: 13 residues. The V and J ends lost 8 bases and 1 base respectively, with 12 bases between them.

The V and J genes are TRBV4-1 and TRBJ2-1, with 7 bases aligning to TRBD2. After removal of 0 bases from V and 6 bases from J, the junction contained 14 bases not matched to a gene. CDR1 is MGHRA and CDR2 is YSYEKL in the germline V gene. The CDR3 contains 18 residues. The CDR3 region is CASSQDWVAGGPFNEQFF. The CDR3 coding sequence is TGCGCCAGCAGCCAAGATTGGGTAGCGGGTGGGCCCTTCAATGAGCAGTTCTTC.

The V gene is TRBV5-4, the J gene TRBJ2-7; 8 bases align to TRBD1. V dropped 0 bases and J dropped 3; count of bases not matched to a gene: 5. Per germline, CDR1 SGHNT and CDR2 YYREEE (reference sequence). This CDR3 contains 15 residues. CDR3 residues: CASSLDGQGGYEQYF. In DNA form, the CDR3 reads TGTGCCAGCAGCTTGGATGGACAGGGCGGCTACGAGCAGTACTTC.

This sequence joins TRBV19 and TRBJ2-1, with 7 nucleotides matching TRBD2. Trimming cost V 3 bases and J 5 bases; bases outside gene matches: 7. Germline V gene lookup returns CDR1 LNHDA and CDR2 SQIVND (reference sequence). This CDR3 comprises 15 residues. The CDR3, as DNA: TGTGCCAGTAGTATCCCCCGGGACTACGACAATGAGCAGTTCTTC. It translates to CASSIPRDYDNEQFF.

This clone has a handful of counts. In DNA form, the CDR3 reads TGTGCCAGCAGCCGAGGAGTCGTAGAGTACGAGCAGTACTTC. As protein: CASSRGVVEYEQYF. The chain joins TRBV5-6 to TRBJ2-7; unclear D gene. The CDR3 loop spans 14 amino acids. Trimming shortened V by 4 bases and J by 4 bases, and 15 bases separated the two germline ends. Germline V lookup: CDR1 SGHDT, CDR2 YYEEEE.

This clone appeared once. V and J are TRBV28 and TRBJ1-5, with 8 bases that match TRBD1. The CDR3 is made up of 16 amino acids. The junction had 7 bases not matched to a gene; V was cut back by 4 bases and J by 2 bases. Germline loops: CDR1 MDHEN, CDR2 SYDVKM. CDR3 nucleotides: TGTGCCAGCAGTTCGGATGAGGGACAGGGCAATCAGCCCCAGCATTTT. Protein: CASSSDEGQGNQPQHF.

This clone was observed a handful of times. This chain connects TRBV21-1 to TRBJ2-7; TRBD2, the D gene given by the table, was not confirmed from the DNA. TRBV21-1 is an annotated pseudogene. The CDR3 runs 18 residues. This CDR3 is CASSKGGRGLGSSYEQYF. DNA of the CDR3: TGTGCCAGCAGCAAAGGGGGCCGGGGACTAGGGAGCTCCTACGAGCAGTACTTC.

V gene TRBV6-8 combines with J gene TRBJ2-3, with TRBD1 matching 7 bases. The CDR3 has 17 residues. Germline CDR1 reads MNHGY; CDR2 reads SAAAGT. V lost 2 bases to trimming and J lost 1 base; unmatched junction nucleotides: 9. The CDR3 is CASSYTKNRGGTDTQYF. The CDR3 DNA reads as TGTGCCAGCAGTTACACCAAGAACAGGGGCGGCACAGATACGCAGTATTTT.

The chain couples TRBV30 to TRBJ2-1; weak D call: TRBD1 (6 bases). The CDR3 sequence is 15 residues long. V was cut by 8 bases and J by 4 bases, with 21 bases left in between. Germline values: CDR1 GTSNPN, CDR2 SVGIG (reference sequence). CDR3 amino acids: CARMPLNRVYNEQFF. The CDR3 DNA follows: TGTGCCCGGATGCCTCTGAACAGGGTATACAATGAGCAGTTCTTC. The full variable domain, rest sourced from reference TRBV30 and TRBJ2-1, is SQTIHQWPATLVQPVGSPLSLECTVEGTSNPNLYWYRQAAGRGLQLLFYSVGIGQISSEVPQNLSASRPQDRQFILSSKKLLLSDSGFYLCARMPLNRVYNEQFFGPGTRLTVL.

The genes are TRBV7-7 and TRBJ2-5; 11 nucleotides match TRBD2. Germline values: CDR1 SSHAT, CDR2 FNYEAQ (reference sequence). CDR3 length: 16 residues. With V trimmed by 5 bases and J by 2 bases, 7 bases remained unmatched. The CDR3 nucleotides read TGTGCCAGCAGCCAAATGGGACTAGCGGTTCAAGAGACCCAGTACTTC. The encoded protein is CASSQMGLAVQETQYF.

The CDR3 bases are TGTGCCAGCAGCCCCCACGGGTCTAAGGATACGCAGTATTTT. Encoded protein: CASSPHGSKDTQYF. The gene calls are TRBV9 and TRBJ2-3; no definite D call. The CDR3 consists of 14 residues. V lost 4 bases and J lost 6, with 15 bases in between. Germline V gene data show CDR1 as SGDLS and CDR2 as YYNGEE.

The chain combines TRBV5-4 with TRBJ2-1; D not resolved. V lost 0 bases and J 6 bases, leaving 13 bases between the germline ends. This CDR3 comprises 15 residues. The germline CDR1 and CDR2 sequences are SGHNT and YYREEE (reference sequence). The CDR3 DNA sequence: TGTGCCAGCAGCTTGGGGTCGCCGGTTTCCAATGAGCAGTTCTTC. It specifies CASSLGSPVSNEQFF.

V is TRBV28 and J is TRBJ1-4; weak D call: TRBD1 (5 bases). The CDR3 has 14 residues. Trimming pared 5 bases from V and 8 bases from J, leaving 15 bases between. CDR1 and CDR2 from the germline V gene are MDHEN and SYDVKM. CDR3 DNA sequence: TGTGCCAGCAGTGCTCGGGGACTCTCAGAAAAACTGTTTTTT. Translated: CASSARGLSEKLFF.